The 12 T cell receptor beta chains below come from one sample, sequenced in a study of T cells in severe cutaneous drug reactions (dated by TCRdb to about 2019). TCRdb records Illumina MiSeq as the sequencer. For both bulk and single-cell sequencing, libraries were prepared with the iRepertoire multiplex PCR system and TCR subtype-specific primers. One entry per CDR3 protein sequence results from the TCRdb reprocessing of the reads, with DNA left out. This sample's records show about 21,000 distinct CDR3 sequences. The top ten clonotypes cover approximately 7% of the sample. Sequenced donors were patients with carbamazepine-induced Stevens-Johnson syndrome or toxic epidermal necrolysis (CBZ-SJS/TEN). The specimen was PBMCs. The receptor set was obtained from a human donor with toxic epidermal necrolysis, a severe cutaneous drug reaction.

This chain connects TRBV19 to TRBJ1-2. There are 13 residues in the CDR3. Germline V gives CDR1 LNHDA, CDR2 SQIVND (reference sequence). CDR3 sequence: CASSIPDRAGYTF.

The CDR3: CATSDSWTSAVNEQFF. This chain joins TRBV24-1 and TRBJ2-1; the D gene TCRdb calls, TRBD2, cannot be checked with no DNA. The CDR3 covers 16 residues. In germline, CDR1 is KGHDR, CDR2 SFDVKD.

The chain uses TRBV9 and TRBJ2-7. The V gene's germline CDR1 is SGDLS and CDR2 YYNGEE. The CDR3 has 15 residues. CDR3 protein: CASSVAWSGSYEQYF.

The rearrangement joins TRBV19 to TRBJ1-3. The CDR3 length is 15 residues. Looked up from germline, CDR1 is LNHDA and CDR2 is SQIVND (reference sequence). CDR3 sequence: CASSIAGSGGNTIYF.

The J gene is TRBJ2-5, the V gene TRBV12-3 or TRBV12-4; TCRdb outputs TRBD1, but without DNA this stays unchecked. This CDR3 spans 15 amino acids. CDR3 in amino acids: CASTSPGTGEETQYF.

J is TRBJ2-5 and V is TRBV10-3. The CDR3 has 13 amino acids. The germline V gene has CDR1 ENHRY and CDR2 SYGVKD. CDR3: CAISESQKETQYF.

This clonotype is labeled medium-sized based on frequency. The chain has TRBV30 and TRBJ2-7. From germline, CDR1 is GTSNPN and CDR2 SVGIG (reference sequence). CDR3 length: 14 amino acids. CDR3 sequence reads: CAWSAGQGAYEQYF.

V usage is TRBV19 and J usage is TRBJ1-1; TCRdb calls TRBD1, which cannot be checked without DNA. Germline V gives CDR1 LNHDA, CDR2 SQIVND (reference sequence). The CDR3 sequence is 15 residues long. The CDR3 spells CASTLNQGRNTEAFF.

The chain has TRBV20-1 and TRBJ1-2. Per the germline V gene, CDR1 is DFQATT and CDR2 is SNEGSKA (reference sequence). CDR3 length: 12 residues. CDR3 amino acids: CSARAASDGYTF.

Considering frequency, this clonotype is medium-sized. The genes are TRBV2 and TRBJ2-3; the TRBD1 assignment by TCRdb is unverifiable without DNA. The CDR3 is 17 residues long. In germline, CDR1 is SNHLY, CDR2 FYNNEI. CDR3 sequence reads: CASSEAETGLGTDTQYF.

This sequence joins TRBV25-1 and TRBJ2-4; no DNA is available, so the TRBD2 call from TCRdb remains unchecked. The CDR3 totals 18 residues. Germline CDR1 is MGHDK and CDR2 is SYGVNS. CDR3 in amino acids: CASSDSRGLGMTKNIQYF.

V and J are TRBV12-3 or TRBV12-4 and TRBJ2-1; TCRdb lists TRBD1, though no DNA is available to test this call. The CDR3 contains 16 residues. CDR3 region: CASRHISGPLYNEQFF.